This T cell receptor (beta chain) was captured in a study of shared clonotypes between healthy human individuals. Findings and caveats of the study: The naive CD4 repertoires of a few donors were compared, and approximately 4.5% of clonotypes were shared.

At deep level, the assay was performed. Under the authors' procedure: Owing to the provision of junction-only sequences devoid of quality scores by immunoSEQ, filtering differed. Data came from immunoSEQ multiplex PCR; TCRdb stores just in-frame clones and leaves some out. From that table come the V and J calls and clone size; the DNA was used to work out D and trimming. There are over a million clones in the sample; roughly 97% occur only once, and about 1.2% lies in the top ten. A remark on this clone: Its matching antigen is unknown.

Looked up from germline, CDR1 is SGHTA and CDR2 is FQGNSA. The CDR3 totals 14 residues. V was pared by 1 base and J by 0 bases, with 7 bases between. The sequence was obtained from a man younger than 45 in good health. Sample: naive CD4+ T cells sorted from blood. The sample's subset: CD45RA+ positively selected. The chain uses TRBV7-2 and TRBJ2-7, with D possibly TRBD1 on 5 matching bases. In DNA form, the CDR3 reads TGTGCCAGCAGCTTAGGGACACACTCCTACGAGCAGTACTTC. Its translation: CASSLGTHSYEQYF. The variable domain in full, completed from reference TRBV7-2 and TRBJ2-7, reads GAGVSQSPSNKVTEKGKDVELRCDPISGHTALYWYRQSLGQGLEFLIYFQGNSAPDKSGLPSDRFSAERTGGSVSTLTIQRTQQEDSAVYLCASSLGTHSYEQYFGPGTRLTVT.